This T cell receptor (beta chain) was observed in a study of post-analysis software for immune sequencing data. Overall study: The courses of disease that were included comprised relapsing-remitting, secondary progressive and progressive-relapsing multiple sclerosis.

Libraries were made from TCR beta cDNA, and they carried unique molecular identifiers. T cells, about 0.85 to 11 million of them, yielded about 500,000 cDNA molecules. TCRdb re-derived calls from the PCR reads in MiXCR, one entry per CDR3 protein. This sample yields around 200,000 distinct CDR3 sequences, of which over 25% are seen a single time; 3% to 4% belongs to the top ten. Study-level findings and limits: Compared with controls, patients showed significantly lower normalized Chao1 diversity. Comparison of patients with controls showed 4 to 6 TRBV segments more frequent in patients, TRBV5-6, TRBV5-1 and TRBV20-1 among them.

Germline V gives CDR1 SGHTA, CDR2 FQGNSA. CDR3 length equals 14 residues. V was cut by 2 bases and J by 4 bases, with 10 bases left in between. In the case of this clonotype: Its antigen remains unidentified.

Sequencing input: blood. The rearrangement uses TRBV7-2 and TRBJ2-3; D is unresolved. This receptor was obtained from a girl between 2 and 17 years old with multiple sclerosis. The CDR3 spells CASSLTQPPDTQYF. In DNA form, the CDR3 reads TGTGCCAGCAGCTTAACCCAACCACCAGATACGCAGTATTTT.